This TCR beta chain was recovered during a study of T cells in Graves' hyperthyroidism and ophthalmopathy. General study findings and limits: Ophthalmopathy prediction by the model preceded onset by a median about 6.3 months.

This clonotype came up a few times. Its antigen is as yet unknown. This CDR3 contains 16 residues. Germline lookup yields CDR1 SGDLS and CDR2 YYNGEE. Trimming pared 1 base from V and 4 bases from J, leaving 14 bases between. The study defined stable Graves' hyperthyroidism as no ophthalmopathy progression within 18 months. Hyperthyroidism had been newly diagnosed in patients aged 18 to 65, and its duration was under 2 months. RNA transcripts served as the template for amplifying TCR beta CDR3 regions. Initially, a first-round RT-PCR of the TCR CDR3 employed the HTBI primer set. From the multiplex PCR reads, TCRdb called clonotypes with MiXCR, one entry per CDR3 protein. The sample includes about 350,000 distinct CDR3 sequences, over 11% of them seen just once.

This TCR came from a woman in her 30s with Graves' hyperthyroidism. V and J are TRBV9 and TRBJ2-2; tentatively, D is TRBD1 (6 bases). The sample was blood. For the CDR3, the DNA is TGTGCCAGCAGCGTAACCCAGGGGATGGGCACCGGGGAGCTGTTTTTT. Encoded protein: CASSVTQGMGTGELFF. The full variable domain, rest sourced from reference TRBV9 and TRBJ2-2, is DSGVTQTPKHLITATGQRVTLRCSPRSGDLSVYWYQQSLDQGLQFLIQYYNGEERAKGNILERFSAQQFPDLHSELNLSSLELGDSALYFCASSVTQGMGTGELFFGEGSRLTVL.